This T cell receptor (beta chain) was recovered during a study of blood T cell repertoires in COVID-19. As originally analysed: Using reference gene primer amplification, nucleated cell counts were estimated. Sequenced by immunoSEQ multiplex PCR; TCRdb stores in-frame clones only, minus some. Clonal size and the V and J genes are those of that table, whereas D and trimming came from the DNA. The sample holds 30,000 to 45,000 clones, around 90% seen once. Germline CDR1 SNHLY, CDR2 FYNNEI. The CDR3 covers 14 residues. Germline trimming cut 6 bases from V and 3 bases from J; bases unmatched to any gene: 8.

Sequenced: peripheral blood. J is TRBJ2-7 and V is TRBV2, with 7 bases matching TRBD2. This TCR came from a man between 65 and 85 years old with acute or convalescent COVID-19. CDR3 coding DNA: TGTGCCAGCAGGGATCCGGGACTATACTACGAGCAGTACTTC. Residues: CASRDPGLYYEQYF.